Listed here is a single TCR beta chain. This CDR3 contains 15 residues. CDR1 is GTSNPN, CDR2 SVGIG, per germline (reference sequence). J lost 3 bases, V lost 0 bases, and 4 bases had no gene match. The data originate from a study of blood T cell repertoires in COVID-19. Study background: Both acute and convalescent COVID-19 samples were obtained from the United States, Italy and Spain. Sample material is recorded as cDNA or gDNA derived from T cells, B-cell-depleted T cells, or PBMCs.

Original methodology: Reference gene primers were amplified, and this amplification served to estimate nucleated cell counts. Assay: immunoSEQ multiplex PCR; the TCRdb copy retains only in-frame clones and omits some. The DNA was the basis for D and trimming; V, J and clone size are from that table. Found here are some 370,000 clones, more than 70% of them singletons; the top ten hold about 1.2%. The sequencing sample was made of peripheral blood. The receptor comes from a man in his forties or fifties with acute or convalescent COVID-19. V and J are TRBV30 and TRBJ2-3; 9 bases fit TRBD2. CDR3 sequence: CAWSVASGITDTQYF. CDR3 nucleotide sequence: TGTGCCTGGAGTGTAGCTAGCGGGATAACAGATACGCAGTATTTT.